The 2 T cell receptor beta chains given below trace back to one sample, sequenced in a study of cytomegalovirus exposure and HLA in healthy donors. Assay used: immunoSEQ multiplex PCR; TCRdb lists only in-frame clones, some missing. Altogether fewer than 350,000 clones are present, over 75% being singletons, with the ten largest covering over 0.7%. Sample: PBMCs. These receptors all come from a woman aged 18-30 years in good health and CMV-seronegative.

The V gene is TRBV6-5, the J gene TRBJ1-6, with 7 bases that match TRBD1. Germline CDR1 reads MNHEY; CDR2 reads SVGAGI. The trim removed 6 bases at V and 6 bases at J, leaving 8 bases unmatched. The CDR3 totals 15 residues. This CDR3 reads CASSYTGAVNSPLHF. For the CDR3, the DNA is TGTGCCAGCAGCTATACAGGGGCTGTTAATTCACCCCTCCACTTT.

The V gene is TRBV29-1, the J gene TRBJ1-1, with D uncertain. This CDR3 contains 12 residues. The germline gives CDR1 SQVTM, CDR2 ANQGSEA. V shed 5 bases and J shed 1 base, with 8 bases lying between them. CDR3 residues: CSVLVKNTEAFF. The CDR3 DNA reads TGCAGCGTTTTAGTCAAGAACACTGAAGCTTTCTTT.